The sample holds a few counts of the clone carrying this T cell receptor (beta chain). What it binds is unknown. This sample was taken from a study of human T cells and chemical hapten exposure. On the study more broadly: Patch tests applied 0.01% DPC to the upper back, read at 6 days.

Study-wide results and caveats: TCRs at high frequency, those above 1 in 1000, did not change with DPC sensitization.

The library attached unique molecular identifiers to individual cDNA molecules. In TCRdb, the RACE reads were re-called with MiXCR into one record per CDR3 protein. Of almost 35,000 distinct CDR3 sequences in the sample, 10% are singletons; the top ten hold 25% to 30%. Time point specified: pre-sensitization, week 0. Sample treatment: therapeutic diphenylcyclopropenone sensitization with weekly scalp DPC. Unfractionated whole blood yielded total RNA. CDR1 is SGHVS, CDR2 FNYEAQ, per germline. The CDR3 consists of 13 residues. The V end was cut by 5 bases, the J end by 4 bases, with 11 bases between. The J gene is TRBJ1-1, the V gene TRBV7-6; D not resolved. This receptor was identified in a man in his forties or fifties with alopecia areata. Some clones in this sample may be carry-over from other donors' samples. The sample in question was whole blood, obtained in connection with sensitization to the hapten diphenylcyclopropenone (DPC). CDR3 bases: TGTGCCAGCAGCGCCCGACAAGGCACTGAAGCTTTCTTT. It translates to CASSARQGTEAFF. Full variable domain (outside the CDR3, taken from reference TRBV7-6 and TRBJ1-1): GAGVSQSPRYKVTKRGQDVALRCDPISGHVSLYWYRQALGQGPEFLTYFNYEAQQDKSGLPNDRFSAERPEGSISTLTIQRTEQRDSAMYRCASSARQGTEAFFGQGTRLTVV.